Following are 12 T cell receptor beta chains from one sample sequenced in a study of tumor-infiltrating lymphocytes in primary liver carcinoma. Unsorted bulk tissue, about 17-34 mg of it, served as the source for co-extraction of RNA and DNA. Reverse transcription of 500 ng total RNA with a constant-region primer produced TCR beta cDNA. Sequencing libraries for TCR beta derived from three nested multiplex PCR rounds that used slightly modified ARM-PCR. Two initial PCR rounds of around 10 cycles each paired TRBV1-TRBV30 forward primers with a C-beta reverse primer. TCRdb itself ran the multiplex PCR reads through MiXCR, one entry per CDR3 protein. Of about 130,000 distinct CDR3 sequences listed, 50% to 80% are singletons. Sequenced input: liver tumor tissue from sampling region 3. The subset denotes: tumor region T3, left-lateral pole. The receptors here all came from a woman aged 55 to 70 with primary liver carcinoma and hepatitis B virus infection.

This clonotype is medium-sized (0.01 to 0.1%) within its sample. Here the CDR3 DNA reads TGTGCCAGCAGCGGGGTAATGGCCAAAAACATTCAGTACTTC. The encoded protein is CASSGVMAKNIQYF. This chain uses TRBV11-3 with TRBJ2-4; D is ambiguous. Germline V gene data show CDR1 as SGHNT and CDR2 as YENEEA. The CDR3 runs to 14 residues. Trimming shortened V by 5 bases and J by 1 base, and 9 bases separated the two germline ends.

Concerning this clonotype itself: Lacking the conserved final phenylalanine or tryptophan, this CDR3 likely reflects a read error. The chain couples TRBV29-1 to TRBJ2-5, with D uncertain. Germline-derived CDR1 and CDR2 are SQVTM and ANQGSEA. The CDR3 is 12 residues long. The CDR3 DNA reads TGCAGTGTTGAAGAGTACCAAGAGACCCAGTACATC. Protein product: CSVEEYQETQYI.

Comment on this clonotype: Being one base from a much bigger clone, this may be a read error. This chain uses TRBV10-3 with TRBJ2-1; perhaps TRBD1 as D (7 bases). Germline V gene lookup returns CDR1 ENHRY and CDR2 SYGVKD. CDR3 length equals 13 residues. CDR3 nucleotide sequence: TGTGCCAACACCGGGACAGCCGGGGGTGAGCTGTTCTTC. Residues: CANTGTAGGELFF.

This clonotype has only a few counts. A read error may be the cause here, since a much bigger clone is one base away. In this CDR3 the conserved last residue, phenylalanine or tryptophan, is missing, so a read error is likely. The gene calls are TRBV6-5 and TRBJ2-1; 9 nucleotides align to TRBD2. V gave up 0 bases and J gave up 4 bases; unmatched junction bases: 4. The CDR3 extends over 16 amino acids. Per the germline V gene, CDR1 is MNHEY and CDR2 is SVGAGI. CDR3 in DNA: TGTGCCAGCAGTTACTCGACTAGCGGCGTGTACAATGAGCAGTTCTTA. Its translation is CASSYSTSGVYNEQFL.

Many counts were recorded for this clonotype. The chain uses TRBV5-6 and TRBJ2-5; D is undetermined. The CDR3 is 12 residues long. Germline-derived CDR1 and CDR2 are SGHDT and YYEEEE. V shed 5 bases and J shed 4 bases, with 9 bases lying between them. In nucleotides, the CDR3 is TGTGCCAGCAGGAAAAACAGAGAGACCCAGTACTTC. Residues: CASRKNRETQYF.

The chain is built from TRBV7-8 and TRBJ2-6; 8 positions agree with TRBD2. After removal of 6 bases from V and 1 base from J, the junction contained 8 bases not matched to a gene. This CDR3 region has 17 residues. Germline lookup yields CDR1 SGHVS and CDR2 FQNEAQ. The CDR3 loop reads CASSISGTMSGANVLTF. CDR3 in DNA: TGTGCCAGCAGTATTAGCGGGACCATGTCTGGGGCCAACGTCCTGACTTTC. Supplemented by reference TRBV7-8 and TRBJ2-6, the full variable domain reads GAGVSQSPRYKVAKRGQDVALRCDPISGHVSLFWYQQALGQGPEFLTYFQNEAQLDKSGLPSDRFFAERPEGSVSTLKIQRTQQEDSAVYLCASSISGTMSGANVLTFGAGSRLTVL.

The sample holds a few counts of this clonotype. This may be a read error: a much more frequent sequence differs by one nucleotide. V is TRBV4-1 and J is TRBJ1-5; D possibly corresponds to TRBD1 (5 bases). The CDR3 length is 15 residues. The germline V gene encodes CDR1 MGHRA and CDR2 YSYEKL. For the CDR3, the DNA is TGCGCCAGCAGGCAAGATTCGGGGGTATATCAGCCCCAGCATTTT. It yields the protein CASRQDSGVYQPQHF.

This sequence joins TRBV4-1 and TRBJ2-3; 8 bases align to TRBD2. This CDR3 comprises 17 residues. Germline CDR1 and CDR2: MGHRA and YSYEKL. V trimming: 0 bases; J trimming: 8 bases; junction bases outside the gene matches: 13. The CDR3 DNA follows: TGCGCCAGCAGCCAAGAATCACCGGGAGGGAGCGCAGCTACGCAGTATTTT. Its protein is CASSQESPGGSAATQYF.

This clonotype was counted many times. CDR3 DNA: TGCGCCAGCAGCTCAAGGGGGAAGCCGGGGGAGCAGTACTTC. Its protein is CASSSRGKPGEQYF. The chain couples TRBV5-1 to TRBJ2-7, with D possibly matching TRBD1 (6 bases). V was cut by 3 bases and J by 7 bases, with 17 bases left in between. CDR1 is SGHRS and CDR2 is YFSETQ in the germline V gene. The CDR3 consists of 14 residues.

Concerning this clonotype: This may arise from a read error, as a much more abundant clone is one base away. The CDR3, as DNA: TGTGCCAGCGGCGCGGGACAGGGGATAGAGACCCAGTACTTC. Residues: CASGAGQGIETQYF. The V gene is TRBV5-4, the J gene TRBJ2-5; 10 bases fit TRBD1. CDR3 length: 14 residues. The junction had 7 bases not matched to a gene; V was cut back by 7 bases and J by 4 bases. Germline V CDR1 and CDR2: SGHNT, YYREEE (reference sequence). The variable domain in full, with the rest retrieved from reference TRBV5-4 and TRBJ2-5, is ETGVTQSPTHLIKTRGQQVTLRCSSQSGHNTVSWYQQALGQGPQFIFQYYREEENGRGNFPPRFSGLQFPNYSSELNVNALELDDSALYLCASGAGQGIETQYFGPGTRLLVL.

The chain combines TRBV11-2 with TRBJ2-1; no reliable D call. This CDR3 contains 16 residues. Trimming removed 5 bases from V and 6 bases from J, with 20 bases in between. Germline CDR1 reads SGHAT; CDR2 reads FQNNGV. CDR3 DNA sequence: TGTGCCAGCAGCCCACTGGACCCCGAGGTTGCCAATGAGCAGTTCTTC. This gives the protein CASSPLDPEVANEQFF.

This clonotype was counted ten times or more. The chain employs TRBV14 and TRBJ1-2; a possible D gene is TRBD1 (5 bases). This CDR3 region has 13 residues. V shed 6 bases and J shed 1 base, with 9 bases lying between them. Germline lookup yields CDR1 SGHDN and CDR2 FVKESK. The CDR3 DNA reads TGTGCCAGCAGTCCGGACATTAACTATGGCTACACCTTC. Encoded protein: CASSPDINYGYTF. Full variable domain (outside the CDR3, taken from reference TRBV14 and TRBJ1-2): EAGVTQFPSHSVIEKGQTVTLRCDPISGHDNLYWYRRVMGKEIKFLLHFVKESKQDESGMPNNRFLAERTGGTYSTLKVQPAELEDSGVYFCASSPDINYGYTFGSGTRLTVV.